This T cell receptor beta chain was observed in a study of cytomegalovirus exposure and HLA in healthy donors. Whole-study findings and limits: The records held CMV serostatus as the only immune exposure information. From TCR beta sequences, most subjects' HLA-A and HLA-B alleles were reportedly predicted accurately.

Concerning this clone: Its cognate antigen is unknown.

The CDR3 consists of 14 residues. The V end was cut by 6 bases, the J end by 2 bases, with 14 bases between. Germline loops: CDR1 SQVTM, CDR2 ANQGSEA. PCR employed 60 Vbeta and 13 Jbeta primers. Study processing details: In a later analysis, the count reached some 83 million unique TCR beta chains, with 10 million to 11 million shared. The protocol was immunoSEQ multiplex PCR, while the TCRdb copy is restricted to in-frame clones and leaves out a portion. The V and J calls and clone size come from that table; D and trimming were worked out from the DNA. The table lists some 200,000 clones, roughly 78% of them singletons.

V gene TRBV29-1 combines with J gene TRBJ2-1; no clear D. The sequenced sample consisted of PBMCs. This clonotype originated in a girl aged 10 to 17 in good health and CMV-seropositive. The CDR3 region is CSVQISDTYNEQFF. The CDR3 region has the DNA TGCAGCGTCCAAATCAGTGACACCTACAATGAGCAGTTCTTC.